The next 9 T cell receptor beta chains were all read from a single sample in a study of blood T cell repertoires in COVID-19. TCRdb keeps only in-frame clones here, not all; method: immunoSEQ multiplex PCR. The sample holds fewer than 400,000 clones, approximately 86% seen once. The specimen was peripheral blood. The origin of the receptors is a human donor in a cohort sampled during active COVID-19.

The chain has TRBV11-2 and TRBJ2-5; 10 nucleotides agree with TRBD1. The CDR3 covers 16 residues. CDR1 is SGHAT, CDR2 FQNNGV, per germline. Unmatched junction bases numbered 11, after V lost 5 bases and J lost 5 bases. This CDR3 is CASSTDRGHGTETQYF. The CDR3 nucleotides are TGTGCCAGCAGCACCGACAGGGGGCACGGCACGGAGACCCAGTACTTC.

V is TRBV6-5 and J is TRBJ1-4; TRBD1 agrees at 9 bases. With V trimmed by 6 bases and J by 6 bases, 5 bases remained unmatched. The germline CDR1 and CDR2 sequences are MNHEY and SVGAGI. The length of the CDR3 is 14 residues. The CDR3 is CASSPGTGYEKLFF. The DNA for the CDR3 is TGTGCCAGCAGCCCAGGGACAGGGTATGAAAAACTGTTTTTT.

J is TRBJ1-1 and V is TRBV10-1, with TRBD1 as a possible D gene (5 bases). There are 12 residues in the CDR3. Germline V gene data show CDR1 as WNHNN and CDR2 as SYGVQD (reference sequence). Trimming took off 8 bases at V and 6 bases at J, with 13 bases between the two ends. In DNA form, the CDR3 reads TGCGCCAGCCTGCACGGGGGGGCTGAAGCTTTCTTT. Amino acid sequence: CASLHGGAEAFF.

The chain recombines TRBV19 with TRBJ2-1, with D maybe TRBD2 (5 bases). The CDR3 covers 15 residues. With 2 bases removed from V and 5 bases from J, the gap between germline ends came to 13 bases. The germline V gene encodes CDR1 LNHDA and CDR2 SQIVND (reference sequence). Here the CDR3 reads CASSISIGGNNEQFF. The CDR3 DNA is TGTGCCAGTAGTATATCGATCGGAGGAAACAATGAGCAGTTCTTC.

The chain has TRBV9 and TRBJ2-3; 12 positions match TRBD2. CDR1 SGDLS and CDR2 YYNGEE come from the germline V gene. V gave up 4 bases and J gave up 5 bases; unmatched junction bases: 5. The CDR3 is made up of 15 amino acids. CDR3 residues: CASSLAGGRGDTQYF. The CDR3 region has the DNA TGTGCCAGCAGCCTAGCGGGAGGGCGTGGAGATACGCAGTATTTT.

The chain recombines TRBV9 with TRBJ2-7; a weak D match, TRBD2 (5 bases). V was clipped by 3 bases and J by 2 bases, with 21 bases between them. Germline values: CDR1 SGDLS, CDR2 YYNGEE. The length of the CDR3 is 17 residues. The CDR3 DNA is TGTGCCAGCAGCGCCACCCCTTCGGGCCCACTAGCCTACGAGCAGTACTTC. It encodes CASSATPSGPLAYEQYF.

The chain links TRBV21-1 to TRBJ1-2; TRBD1, the table's D call, lacks a check against the DNA. TRBV21-1 corresponds to a pseudogene. The CDR3 loop spans 20 amino acids. The CDR3 protein is CASSKIGGQTDHRFNYGYTF. The CDR3 nucleotides read TGTGCCAGCAGCAAAATTGGGGGCCAGACGGATCACCGATTCAACTATGGCTACACCTTC.

V and J are TRBV3-1 (or the pseudogene TRBV3-2) and TRBJ1-6, with no clear D. The CDR3 runs to 14 residues. The germline CDR1 and CDR2 sequences are LGHDT and YNNKEL (reference sequence). V lost 4 bases and J lost 5, with 9 bases in between. CDR3 sequence (DNA): TGTGCCAGCAGCCGAGGATTTGATAATTCACCCCTCCACTTT. This gives the protein CASSRGFDNSPLHF.

A note on this clone: The junction shows a germline mismatch at one end, possibly a read error. CDR3 region: CASSLRTDAQYF. CDR3 DNA sequence: TGTGCCAGCAGCTTAAGGACAGATGCGCAGTATTTT. The rearrangement joins TRBV5-5 to TRBJ2-3; maybe TRBD1 (6 bases). The CDR3 contains 12 residues. Germline V gene data show CDR1 as SGHKS and CDR2 as YYEKEE (reference sequence).